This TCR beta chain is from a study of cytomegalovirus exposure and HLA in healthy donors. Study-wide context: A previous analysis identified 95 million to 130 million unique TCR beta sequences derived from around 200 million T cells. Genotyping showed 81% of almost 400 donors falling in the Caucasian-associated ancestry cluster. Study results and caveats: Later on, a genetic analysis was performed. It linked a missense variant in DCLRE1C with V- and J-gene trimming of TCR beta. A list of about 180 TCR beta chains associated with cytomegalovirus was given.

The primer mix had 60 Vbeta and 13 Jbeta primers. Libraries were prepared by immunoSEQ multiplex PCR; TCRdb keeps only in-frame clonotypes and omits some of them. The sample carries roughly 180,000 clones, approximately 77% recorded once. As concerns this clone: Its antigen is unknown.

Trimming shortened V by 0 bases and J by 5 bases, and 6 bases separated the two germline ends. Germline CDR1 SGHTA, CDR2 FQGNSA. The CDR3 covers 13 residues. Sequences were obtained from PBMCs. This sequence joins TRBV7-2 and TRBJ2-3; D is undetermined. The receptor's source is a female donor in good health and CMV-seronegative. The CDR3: CASSLAERDTQYF. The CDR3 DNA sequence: TGTGCCAGCAGCTTAGCCGAGAGAGATACGCAGTATTTT.